This paragraph covers one T cell receptor beta chain sequence. Its specific antigen is unknown. No base-level quality is on record; no much larger clone is a single base apart. The CDR3 goes from the cysteine to the phenylalanine over 14 residues. Of all the DNA, just the CDR3 is kept, 42 bases in frame from base 1. From the germline V gene, CDR1 is SGHRS and CDR2 is YFSETQ. V is clipped by 6 bases and J by 1 base, and the sequence between their germline boundaries is 10 bases long. This entry belongs to a study of blood T cell repertoires in COVID-19 (dated by TCRdb to 2018 to 2020). For the study in its entirety: Samples from collaborators originated in the United States, Italy and Spain and spanned both the acute and convalescent phases of COVID-19. A de-identified subject ID, COVID-19 status, age in years and sex were almost always included in the sample metadata. Subjects who had been exposed to COVID-19, were actively infected with it, or had recovered from it provided the deeply sampled blood TCRbeta repertoires that made up the dataset. The samples were drawn from the first 160 participants of the ongoing ImmuneRACE study and from 950 to 1,500 subjects provided by 6 global collaborators. Where HLA class I and class II types were available, the types were taken from metadata supplied by the sample provider, not from assay-based typing. The repertoires were made available in a free public database intended to serve as a resource for research on the immune response to SARS-CoV-2. The material from the prospective study consisted of cDNA or gDNA derived from T cells, B-cell-depleted T cells, or PBMCs.

Whole blood was collected in K2EDTA tubes by collaborating institutions according to the institutions' own protocols. For TCRbeta analysis, collaborators shipped samples in one of three forms: frozen whole blood, isolated PBMCs, or DNA extracted from either of those sample types. The immunoSEQ Assay, a bias-controlled multiplex PCR, was used to amplify TCRbeta CDR3 regions from genomic DNA. As for how the authors treated the data: The number of nucleated cells in each sample was estimated from the amplification of reference gene primers within the assay. To quantify the absolute abundance of each unique TCRbeta CDR3 rearrangement, sequence reads were collapsed and filtered. For each sample, productive Simpson clonality was calculated as the square root of Simpson's diversity index across productive rearrangements. As stored in TCRdb, this immuneACCESS dataset retains in-frame rearrangements with V and J assigned. A fraction of the clones does not appear; measured against another copy, unresolved V genes explain less than half of the discrepancy, and the remainder lacks a known reason. That table furnishes V, J and clone size, whereas the DNA furnished D and trimming. The sample records about 190,000 clones, 80% to 90% of which are singletons. Around 1.2% of the sample is held by the ten biggest clonotypes.

The study at large found these results: How much clinical and demographic metadata was included differed by source and by participant, and the metadata was provided uncurated.

The source material was peripheral blood. The receptor comes from a man aged 25-45 years with acute or convalescent COVID-19. The sequence links TRBV5-1 to TRBJ2-2; the D gene is perhaps TRBD2, on 6 matching bases. The CDR3 reads as follows: CASTSGGNTGELFF. The nucleotide sequence reads TGCGCCAGCACCTCCGGGGGGAACACCGGGGAGCTGTTTTTT.